The 19 T cell receptor beta chains below were found in one sample sequenced in a study of beta chain features in type 1 diabetes. Study-level points and caveats: A moderate, significant TCRB CDR3 shortening appeared in type 1 diabetes across four CD4+ subsets.

These receptors have no identified antigens. Reverse transcribing all isolated RNA meant expressed TCRB transcripts were sequenced. The table came from immunoSEQ multiplex PCR; TCRdb's copy has only in-frame clones and leaves some out. The sample shows roughly 730,000 clones, around 15% of them seen only once. The sample consisted of naive CD4+ T cells from blood. These receptors came from a man aged 18 to 30 with type 1 diabetes.

The chain has TRBV15 and TRBJ1-1; D is perhaps TRBD1 (6 bases). CDR1 is LNHNV and CDR2 is YYDKDF in the germline V gene (reference sequence). CDR3 length equals 15 residues. Deletions cut 5 bases from V and 1 base from J, with 14 bases between. CDR3 amino acids: CATSPRQAPNTEAFF. As DNA, the CDR3 is TGTGCCACCAGCCCTAGACAGGCGCCGAACACTGAAGCTTTCTTT.

This clone was counted a few times. The chain employs TRBV18 and TRBJ2-7; 7 bases agree with TRBD2. The CDR3 has 14 amino acids. With V trimmed by 1 base and J by 0 bases, 0 bases remained unmatched. Germline CDR1 KGHSH, CDR2 LQKENI. Here the CDR3 reads CASSPRDYSYEQYF. The CDR3 DNA follows: TGTGCCAGCTCACCACGGGACTACTCCTACGAGCAGTACTTC.

V usage is TRBV29-1 and J usage is TRBJ1-4, with a tentative D call TRBD1 (5 bases). V dropped 5 bases and J dropped 2 bases, with 9 bases sitting between them. This CDR3 region has 13 residues. Germline V gene sequence: CDR1 SQVTM, CDR2 ANQGSEA. CDR3 region: CSVPGWTNEKLFF. CDR3 DNA: TGCAGCGTTCCAGGGTGGACTAATGAAAAACTGTTTTTT.

The chain combines TRBV9 with TRBJ1-2; possibly TRBD1 for D (6 bases). The germline V gene encodes CDR1 SGDLS and CDR2 YYNGEE. The CDR3 spans 13 residues. Trimming cost V 3 bases and J 5 bases, with 11 bases left between them. This CDR3 is CASSGSGVYGYTF. The CDR3 region has the DNA TGTGCCAGCAGCGGTTCAGGGGTGTATGGCTACACCTTC.

This clone was seen more than once but under ten times. The gene calls are TRBV9 and TRBJ2-7; a possible D gene is TRBD2 (5 bases). The V end lost 2 bases, the J end lost 3 bases, and 15 bases lay between the germline ends. Germline CDR1 and CDR2: SGDLS and YYNGEE. The CDR3 covers 15 residues. Here the CDR3 reads CASSVGFSAGYEQYF. The CDR3 DNA sequence: TGTGCCAGCAGCGTCGGGTTTTCGGCGGGCTACGAGCAGTACTTC. The complete variable domain, with remaining parts taken from reference TRBV9 and TRBJ2-7, reads DSGVTQTPKHLITATGQRVTLRCSPRSGDLSVYWYQQSLDQGLQFLIQYYNGEERAKGNILERFSAQQFPDLHSELNLSSLELGDSALYFCASSVGFSAGYEQYFGPGTRLTVT.

The chain uses TRBV30 and TRBJ2-5, with D maybe TRBD1 (5 bases). CDR3 length: 14 residues. Trimming cost V 0 bases and J 5 bases, with 13 bases left between them. The germline gives CDR1 GTSNPN, CDR2 SVGIG (reference sequence). The CDR3 DNA follows: TGTGCCTGGAGTGTACAGGACCACGGGGAGACCCAGTACTTC. It specifies CAWSVQDHGETQYF. Based on the CDR3 plus reference TRBV30 and TRBJ2-5, the full variable domain is SQTIHQWPATLVQPVGSPLSLECTVEGTSNPNLYWYRQAAGRGLQLLFYSVGIGQISSEVPQNLSASRPQDRQFILSSKKLLLSDSGFYLCAWSVQDHGETQYFGPGTRLLVL.

This chain links TRBV27 with TRBJ2-7, with D unresolved. Germline-derived CDR1 and CDR2 are MNHEY and SMNVEV (reference sequence). This CDR3 is built from 12 residues. V was shortened by 5 bases and J by 6 bases, with 11 bases between the two germline ends. CDR3 nucleotides: TGTGCCAGCAGTAGGACCAGCAGCGAGCAGTACTTC. Translating gives CASSRTSSEQYF.

The chain employs TRBV19 and TRBJ2-3; 9 bases map to TRBD1. The CDR3 has 16 amino acids. The germline gives CDR1 LNHDA, CDR2 SQIVND (reference sequence). V lost 6 bases to trimming and J lost 4 bases; unmatched junction nucleotides: 11. The chain's CDR3 is CASSTEGTGRPDTQYF. CDR3 sequence (DNA): TGTGCCAGTAGCACCGAGGGGACAGGGAGGCCAGATACGCAGTATTTT.

The table lists this clone with a few counts. The chain combines TRBV5-4 with TRBJ2-7; 7 nucleotides match TRBD2. Germline V gene lookup returns CDR1 SGHNT and CDR2 YYREEE (reference sequence). The CDR3 covers 14 residues. Germline trimming cut 4 bases from V and 4 bases from J; bases unmatched to any gene: 8. The CDR3 loop reads CASSEPGREYEQYF. The CDR3 nucleotides read TGTGCCAGCAGCGAGCCAGGGAGGGAGTACGAGCAGTACTTC.

The chain employs TRBV30 and TRBJ2-3, with 9 bases identical to TRBD2. The CDR3 consists of 16 residues. The V segment lost 0 bases and the J segment 4 bases; nucleotides outside the gene matches: 8. Germline V lookup: CDR1 GTSNPN, CDR2 SVGIG (reference sequence). DNA for the CDR3: TGTGCCTGGAGTGTAGGTAATAGCGGGGGCCCAGATACGCAGTATTTT. It codes for CAWSVGNSGGPDTQYF.

On this clone: The identical CDR3 is also encoded by other nucleotide sequences in the sample. The rearrangement joins TRBV9 to TRBJ2-7; 9 bases match TRBD1. This CDR3 comprises 14 residues. The junction had 4 bases not matched to a gene; V was cut back by 1 base and J by 5 bases. Germline V gene data show CDR1 as SGDLS and CDR2 as YYNGEE. This CDR3 reads CASSVSGTGNEQYF. The CDR3 nucleotides are TGTGCCAGCAGCGTAAGCGGGACAGGGAACGAGCAGTACTTC.

This chain connects TRBV30 to TRBJ2-1, with a possible D match to TRBD2 (6 bases). Germline assignment: CDR1 GTSNPN and CDR2 SVGIG (reference sequence). The length of the CDR3 is 14 residues. Trimming pared 0 bases from V and 7 bases from J, leaving 13 bases between. Here the CDR3 reads CAWSVLTRDNEQFF. The CDR3 DNA sequence: TGTGCCTGGAGTGTACTGACTAGGGATAATGAGCAGTTCTTC. The variable domain in full, with the rest retrieved from reference TRBV30 and TRBJ2-1, is SQTIHQWPATLVQPVGSPLSLECTVEGTSNPNLYWYRQAAGRGLQLLFYSVGIGQISSEVPQNLSASRPQDRQFILSSKKLLLSDSGFYLCAWSVLTRDNEQFFGPGTRLTVL.

Only a few counts were recorded for this clone. The chain combines TRBV14 with TRBJ2-1; 7 bases line up with TRBD1. J was trimmed by 2 bases and V by 4 bases; bases with no gene match: 5. The CDR3 is 15 amino acids. Germline CDR1 reads SGHDN; CDR2 reads FVKESK. CDR3 residues: CASSREQGTYNEQFF. For the CDR3, the DNA is TGTGCCAGCAGCCGAGAACAGGGGACCTACAATGAGCAGTTCTTC.

This chain links TRBV7-9 with TRBJ1-2; D is possibly TRBD1 (6 bases). CDR1 is SEHNR, CDR2 FQNEAQ, per germline (reference sequence). The CDR3 spans 14 residues. V lost 0 bases and J 4 bases, leaving 9 bases between the germline ends. CDR3 in amino acids: CASSLADSSYGYTF. CDR3 DNA: TGTGCCAGCAGCTTAGCGGACAGTAGCTATGGCTACACCTTC. The whole variable domain, remainder taken from reference TRBV7-9 and TRBJ1-2, is DTGVSQNPRHKITKRGQNVTFRCDPISEHNRLYWYRQTLGQGPEFLTYFQNEAQLEKSRLLSDRFSAERPKGSFSTLEIQRTEQGDSAMYLCASSLADSSYGYTFGSGTRLTVV.

This clone occurred a few times. The DNA for the CDR3 is TGTGCCAGCAGTTTATATATGGGTGGTAGGGCCAACGTCCTGACTTTC. Encoded protein: CASSLYMGGRANVLTF. This chain uses TRBV28 with TRBJ2-6; no clear D gene. The CDR3 is 16 amino acids. V was trimmed by 1 base and J by 5 bases, leaving 12 bases between them. CDR1 is MDHEN and CDR2 is SYDVKM in the germline V gene. The full variable domain, in which reference TRBV28 and TRBJ2-6 provide the parts outside the CDR3, is DVKVTQSSRYLVKRTGEKVFLECVQDMDHENMFWYRQDPGLGLRLIYFSYDVKMKEKGDIPEGYSVSREKKERFSLILESASTNQTSMYLCASSLYMGGRANVLTFGAGSRLTVL.

This clone was counted between two and nine times. This rearrangement joins TRBV19 to TRBJ2-5, with 13 bases matching TRBD2. Germline values: CDR1 LNHDA, CDR2 SQIVND (reference sequence). J lost 5 bases, V lost 4 bases, and 4 bases had no gene match. CDR3 length: 15 residues. CDR3 bases: TGTGCCAGTAGTAGGGGACTAGCGGGAAAGGAGACCCAGTACTTC. It codes for CASSRGLAGKETQYF.

The chain links TRBV27 to TRBJ1-2; a possible D gene is TRBD1 (5 bases). Trimming removed 3 bases from V and 4 bases from J, with 12 bases in between. Germline assignment: CDR1 MNHEY and CDR2 SMNVEV (reference sequence). The CDR3 runs 14 residues. CDR3 sequence (DNA): TGTGCCAGCAGTTTGCAGGGAAGGTCCTATGGCTACACCTTC. Translated, it gives CASSLQGRSYGYTF.

This clone showed up just a few times. The chain recombines TRBV7-9 with TRBJ1-6, with D hard to call. The CDR3 length is 13 residues. The germline gives CDR1 SEHNR, CDR2 FQNEAQ (reference sequence). Trimming pared 0 bases from V and 10 bases from J, leaving 7 bases between. CDR3 residues: CASSLAPGSPLHF. The CDR3 DNA is TGTGCCAGCAGCTTAGCGCCTGGGTCACCCCTCCACTTT. The whole variable domain, remainder taken from reference TRBV7-9 and TRBJ1-6, is DTGVSQNPRHKITKRGQNVTFRCDPISEHNRLYWYRQTLGQGPEFLTYFQNEAQLEKSRLLSDRFSAERPKGSFSTLEIQRTEQGDSAMYLCASSLAPGSPLHFGNGTRLTVT.

The chain couples TRBV6-1 to TRBJ2-7, with TRBD1 as a possible D gene (6 bases). Germline V lookup: CDR1 MNHNS, CDR2 SASEGT. V was pared by 0 bases and J by 1 base, with 10 bases between. The CDR3 has 15 residues. The CDR3 sequence is CASSEAWTASYEQYF. CDR3 nucleotide sequence: TGTGCCAGCAGTGAAGCGTGGACAGCGTCCTACGAGCAGTACTTC.